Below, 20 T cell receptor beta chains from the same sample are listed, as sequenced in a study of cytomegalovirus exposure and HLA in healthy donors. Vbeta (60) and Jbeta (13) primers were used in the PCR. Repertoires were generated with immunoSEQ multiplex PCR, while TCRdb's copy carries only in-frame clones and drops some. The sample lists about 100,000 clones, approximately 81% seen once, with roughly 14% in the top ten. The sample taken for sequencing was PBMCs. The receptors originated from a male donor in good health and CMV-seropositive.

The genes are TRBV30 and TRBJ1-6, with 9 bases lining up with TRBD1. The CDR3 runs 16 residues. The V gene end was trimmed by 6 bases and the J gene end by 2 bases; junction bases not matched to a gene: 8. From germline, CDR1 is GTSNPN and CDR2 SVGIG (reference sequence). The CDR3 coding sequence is TGTGCCTGTCTCGGGACAGGGCGGACCTATAATTCACCCCTCCACTTT. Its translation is CACLGTGRTYNSPLHF.

The DNA for the CDR3 is TGCGCCAGCAGCATGGACCCGAGCTCCTACAATGAGCAGTTCTTC. Its protein is CASSMDPSSYNEQFF. V and J are TRBV5-1 and TRBJ2-1; D is unresolved. In germline, CDR1 is SGHRS, CDR2 YFSETQ. Trimming pared 4 bases from V and 0 bases from J, leaving 11 bases between. The CDR3 has 15 amino acids.

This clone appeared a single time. The DNA for the CDR3 is TGTGCCAGCAGCTCTTTTCGGTCCCGAACGGGCAATCAGCCCCAGCATTTT. It yields the protein CASSSFRSRTGNQPQHF. The chain links TRBV5-8 to TRBJ1-5; D gene unclear. The V end lost 3 bases, the J end lost 2 bases, and 18 bases lay between the germline ends. Germline CDR1 SGHTS, CDR2 YDEGEE. The CDR3 consists of 17 residues.

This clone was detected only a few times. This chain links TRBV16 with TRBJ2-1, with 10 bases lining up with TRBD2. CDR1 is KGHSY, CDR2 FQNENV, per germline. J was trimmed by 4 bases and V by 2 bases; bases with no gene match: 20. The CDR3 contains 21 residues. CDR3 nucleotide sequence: TGTGCCAGCAGCCAACCGAAGCAGGGCGGGCAACTAGCGGGGAGGTACAATGAGCAGTTCTTC. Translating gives CASSQPKQGGQLAGRYNEQFF.

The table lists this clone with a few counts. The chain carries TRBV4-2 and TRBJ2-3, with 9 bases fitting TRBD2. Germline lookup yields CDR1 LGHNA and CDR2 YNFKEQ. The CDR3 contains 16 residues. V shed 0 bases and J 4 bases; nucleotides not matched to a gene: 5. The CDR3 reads CASSQDLGLAPDTQYF. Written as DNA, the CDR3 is TGTGCCAGCAGCCAAGATTTGGGACTAGCTCCAGATACGCAGTATTTT.

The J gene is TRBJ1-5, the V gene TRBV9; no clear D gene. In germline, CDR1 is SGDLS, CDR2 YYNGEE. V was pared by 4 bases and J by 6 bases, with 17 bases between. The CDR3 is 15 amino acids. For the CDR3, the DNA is TGTGCCAGCAGCCCTTTTGCGGGGATGAGTCAGCCCCAGCATTTT. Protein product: CASSPFAGMSQPQHF. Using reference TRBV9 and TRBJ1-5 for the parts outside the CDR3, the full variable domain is DSGVTQTPKHLITATGQRVTLRCSPRSGDLSVYWYQQSLDQGLQFLIQYYNGEERAKGNILERFSAQQFPDLHSELNLSSLELGDSALYFCASSPFAGMSQPQHFGDGTRLSIL.

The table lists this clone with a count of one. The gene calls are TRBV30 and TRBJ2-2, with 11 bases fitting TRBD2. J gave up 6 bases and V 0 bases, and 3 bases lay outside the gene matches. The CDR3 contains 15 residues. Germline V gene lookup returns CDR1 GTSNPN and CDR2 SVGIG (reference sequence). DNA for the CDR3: TGTGCCTGGAGTGTTGGTAGCGGGGGGGCCGGGGAGCTGTTTTTT. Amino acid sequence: CAWSVGSGGAGELFF. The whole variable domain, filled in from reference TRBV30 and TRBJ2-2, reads SQTIHQWPATLVQPVGSPLSLECTVEGTSNPNLYWYRQAAGRGLQLLFYSVGIGQISSEVPQNLSASRPQDRQFILSSKKLLLSDSGFYLCAWSVGSGGAGELFFGEGSRLTVL.

CDR3 bases: TGTGCCAGCAGTTTCGGCAGGTCAGGCGTGGGCTACACCTTC. Translated: CASSFGRSGVGYTF. The gene calls are TRBV27 and TRBJ1-2; D not resolved. The germline gives CDR1 MNHEY, CDR2 SMNVEV (reference sequence). This CDR3 has 14 residues. V shed 3 bases and J shed 8 bases, with 16 bases lying between them.

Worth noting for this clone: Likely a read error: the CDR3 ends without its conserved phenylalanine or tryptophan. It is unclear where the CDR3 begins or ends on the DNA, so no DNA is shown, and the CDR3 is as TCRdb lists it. The CDR3 loop is CASSGAADHLTSL. This chain joins TRBV6-6 and TRBJ2-7; the DNA was not compared with TRBD1, the D call given in the table. CDR1 is MNHNY and CDR2 is SVGAGI in the germline V gene (reference sequence). With termini counted, the CDR3 has 13 amino acids.

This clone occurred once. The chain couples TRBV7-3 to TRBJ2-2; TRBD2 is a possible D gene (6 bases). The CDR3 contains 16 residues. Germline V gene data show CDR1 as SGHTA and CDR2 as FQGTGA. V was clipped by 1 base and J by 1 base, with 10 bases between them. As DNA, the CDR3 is TGTGCCAGCAGCTTAAGCGGGGCCAGGAACACCGGGGAGCTGTTTTTT. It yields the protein CASSLSGARNTGELFF.

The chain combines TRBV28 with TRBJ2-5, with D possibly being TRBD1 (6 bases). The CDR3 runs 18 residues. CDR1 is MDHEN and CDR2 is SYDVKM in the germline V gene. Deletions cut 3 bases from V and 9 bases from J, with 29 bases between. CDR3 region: CASSFIYFGTKRTEAQYF. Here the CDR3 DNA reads TGTGCCAGCAGTTTTATCTACTTCGGGACAAAGAGGACAGAAGCCCAGTACTTC.

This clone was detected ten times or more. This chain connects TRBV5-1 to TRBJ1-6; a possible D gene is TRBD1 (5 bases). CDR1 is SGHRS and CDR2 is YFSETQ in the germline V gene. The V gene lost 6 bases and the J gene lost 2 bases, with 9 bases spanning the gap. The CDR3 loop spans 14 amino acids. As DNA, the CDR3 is TGCGCCAGCACGAAGGACACCTATAATTCACCCCTCCACTTT. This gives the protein CASTKDTYNSPLHF. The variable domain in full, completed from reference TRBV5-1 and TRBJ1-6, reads KAGVTQTPRYLIKTRGQQVTLSCSPISGHRSVSWYQQTPGQGLQFLFEYFSETQRNKGNFPGRFSGRQFSNSRSEMNVSTLELGDSALYLCASTKDTYNSPLHFGNGTRLTVT.

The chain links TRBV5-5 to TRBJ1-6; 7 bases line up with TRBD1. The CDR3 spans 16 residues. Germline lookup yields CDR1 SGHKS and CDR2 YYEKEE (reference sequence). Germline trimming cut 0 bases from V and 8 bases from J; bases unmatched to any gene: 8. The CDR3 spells CASSLAYGQVDSPLHF. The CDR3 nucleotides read TGTGCCAGCAGCTTGGCCTATGGACAGGTCGATTCACCCCTCCACTTT.

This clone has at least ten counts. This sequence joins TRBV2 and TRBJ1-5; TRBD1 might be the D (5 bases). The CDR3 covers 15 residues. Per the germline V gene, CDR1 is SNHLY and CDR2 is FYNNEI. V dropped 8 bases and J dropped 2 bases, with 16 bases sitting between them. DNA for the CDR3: TGTGCCAGCCGAGCTCAGGGATCGGGCAATCAGCCCCAGCATTTT. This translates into CASRAQGSGNQPQHF.

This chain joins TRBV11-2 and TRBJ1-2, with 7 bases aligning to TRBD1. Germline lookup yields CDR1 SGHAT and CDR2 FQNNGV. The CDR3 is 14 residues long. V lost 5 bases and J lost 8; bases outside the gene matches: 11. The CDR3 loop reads CASSDGYRGRGYTF. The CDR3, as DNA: TGTGCCAGCAGCGATGGGTACAGGGGAAGGGGCTACACCTTC.

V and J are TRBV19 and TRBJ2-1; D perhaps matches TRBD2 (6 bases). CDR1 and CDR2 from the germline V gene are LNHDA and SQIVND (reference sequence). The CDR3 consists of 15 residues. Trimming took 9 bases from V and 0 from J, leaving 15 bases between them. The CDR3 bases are TGTGCCAGCTCACGGACGGGGGTCTCCTACAATGAGCAGTTCTTC. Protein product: CASSRTGVSYNEQFF.

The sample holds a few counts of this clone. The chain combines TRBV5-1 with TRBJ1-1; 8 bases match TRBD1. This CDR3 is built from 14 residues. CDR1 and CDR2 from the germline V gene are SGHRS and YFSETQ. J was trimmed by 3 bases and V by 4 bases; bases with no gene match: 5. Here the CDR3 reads CASSTGQGDTEAFF. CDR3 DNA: TGCGCCAGCAGCACCGGACAGGGAGACACTGAAGCTTTCTTT.

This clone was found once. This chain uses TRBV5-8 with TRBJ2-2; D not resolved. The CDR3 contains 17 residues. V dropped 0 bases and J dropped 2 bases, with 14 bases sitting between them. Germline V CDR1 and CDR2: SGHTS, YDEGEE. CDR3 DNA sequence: TGTGCCAGCAGCTTGGTAGTAGCTAGGCCTAACACCGGGGAGCTGTTTTTT. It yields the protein CASSLVVARPNTGELFF.

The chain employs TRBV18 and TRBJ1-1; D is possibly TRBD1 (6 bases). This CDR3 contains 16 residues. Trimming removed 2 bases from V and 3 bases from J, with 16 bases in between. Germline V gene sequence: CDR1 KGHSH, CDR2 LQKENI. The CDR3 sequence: CASSPSTGRVDTEAFF. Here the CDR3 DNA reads TGTGCCAGCTCACCATCCACAGGGAGGGTTGACACTGAAGCTTTCTTT.

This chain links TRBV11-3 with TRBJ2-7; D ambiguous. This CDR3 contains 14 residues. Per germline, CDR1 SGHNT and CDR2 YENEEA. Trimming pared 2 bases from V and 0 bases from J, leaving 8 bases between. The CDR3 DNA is TGTGCCAGCAGCTTATTTTCCAGCTCCTACGAGCAGTACTTC. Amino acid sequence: CASSLFSSSYEQYF.